Below, 4 T cell receptor beta chains from the same sample are listed, as sequenced in a study of shared clonotypes between healthy human individuals. The repertoire was sequenced with immunoSEQ multiplex PCR; TCRdb's copy has only in-frame clones and lacks some. Among 2 million to 2.5 million clones listed, about nine tenths were seen once. Sequenced sample: naive CD4+ T cells from PBMCs. The subset denotes: CD45RA+ positively selected. Receptor source: a man in his late teens or twenties in good health. Some clones in this sample may be carry-over from other donors' samples.

The chain has TRBV5-4 and TRBJ1-1; TRBD1 aligns across 8 bases. V shed 0 bases, J shed 6 bases, and the junction held 1 base outside the gene matches. CDR3 length: 13 amino acids. Per the germline V gene, CDR1 is SGHNT and CDR2 is YYREEE (reference sequence). The CDR3: CASSLEQGAEAFF. The CDR3 bases are TGTGCCAGCAGCTTGGAACAGGGGGCTGAAGCTTTCTTT.

V usage is TRBV7-9 and J usage is TRBJ2-1, with unresolved D. CDR3 length: 15 amino acids. Trimming left V 5 bases short and J 10 bases short, with 21 bases between. From germline, CDR1 is SEHNR and CDR2 FQNEAQ (reference sequence). Here the CDR3 reads CASSVPQPSQSEQFF. CDR3 DNA: TGTGCCAGCAGCGTTCCCCAACCCTCACAGTCCGAGCAGTTCTTC.

This clone was counted a single time. CDR3 sequence (DNA): TGTGCCAGCAGTTTCATCTATAGGGGTCTCAATCAGCCCCAGCATTTT. Amino acid sequence: CASSFIYRGLNQPQHF. The chain couples TRBV27 to TRBJ1-5; tentatively, D is TRBD1 (5 bases). The CDR3 runs to 16 residues. Trimming took off 3 bases at V and 3 bases at J, with 15 bases between the two ends. Germline V gene sequence: CDR1 MNHEY, CDR2 SMNVEV (reference sequence).

V is TRBV5-6 and J is TRBJ2-2, with 8 bases lining up with TRBD2. This CDR3 is 16 amino acids long. The V gene's germline CDR1 is SGHDT and CDR2 YYEEEE. Germline trimming cut 4 bases from V and 9 bases from J; bases unmatched to any gene: 14. CDR3 protein: CASSTPRLAGLRELFF. The CDR3 coding sequence is TGTGCCAGCAGCACCCCCCGGCTAGCGGGTTTAAGGGAGCTGTTTTTT.